The present entry profiles one T cell receptor (beta chain) with its context. This entry is derived from a study of control samples from healthy donors and cancer patients. The CDR3 runs to 14 residues. Trimming cost V 6 bases and J 2 bases; bases outside gene matches: 3. CDR1 is SNHLY and CDR2 is FYNNEI in the germline V gene. Assay used: immunoSEQ multiplex PCR; TCRdb lists only in-frame clones, some missing. The repertoire holds about 92,000 clones, with roughly four fifths as singletons. Input material: blood. The clonotype originates from a woman aged 60-75 years in good health. The V gene is TRBV2, the J gene TRBJ2-7; 11 nucleotides agree with TRBD2. The CDR3 DNA sequence: TGTGCCAGCAGGGGTAGCGGGAGGGCCTACGAGCAGTACTTC. Translation: CASRGSGRAYEQYF.